This TCR beta chain was captured by sequencing in a study of blood T cell repertoires in COVID-19 (dated by TCRdb to the early 2020s). A note on the overall study: Collaborator samples came from the United States, Italy and Spain and covered acute and convalescent phases of COVID-19. The material from the prospective study consisted of cDNA or gDNA derived from T cells, B-cell-depleted T cells, or PBMCs. Subjects who had been exposed to COVID-19, were actively infected with it, or had recovered from it provided the deeply sampled blood TCRbeta repertoires that made up the dataset. The repertoires were released in a freely available public database intended as a resource for research on the immune response to SARS-CoV-2. Samples were obtained from the ongoing ImmuneRACE study (first 160 participants) and from 1,254 subjects provided by 6 global collaborators. A de-identified subject ID, COVID-19 status, age in years and sex were almost always included in the sample metadata. Where available, HLA class I and class II types were obtained from metadata supplied by the sample provider rather than from assay-based typing. Summary of the overall study and its limitations: The quantity of clinical and demographic metadata differed by source and by participant and was supplied without curation.

Details on this clone: The clone's antigen remains unknown. No quality values exist for individual bases; no much larger clone is one base distant.

The CDR3 measures 16 amino acids from cysteine to phenylalanine. CDR3 DNA is the only sequence kept; it has 48 bases, read in frame from the first base. CDR1 MNHNS and CDR2 SASEGT were looked up in the germline V gene. The germline V end is reduced by 1 base and the J end by 8 bases; junction bases left unmatched: 9. Participants in the prospective study were aged about 18 to 89 years, lived in approximately 26 United States geographic areas, and enrolled through a virtual design. In the prospective study, cohorts were assigned on the basis of participant-reported clinical history obtained from a screening survey and a study questionnaire. Exposed participants had been in contact with someone with a PCR-confirmed or clinician-diagnosed COVID-19 case within 2 weeks of study entry. In the prospective study, whole blood, serum and a nasopharyngeal or oropharyngeal swab were collected from each participant by mobile phlebotomists. Prospective study participants could optionally give additional blood draws and questionnaires over an approximately 2-month period. Prospective study blood samples were shipped either frozen or at room temperature before DNA extraction.

TCRbeta CDR3 regions were amplified from genomic DNA by means of the immunoSEQ Assay, a bias-controlled multiplex PCR. The study's own analysis went as follows. The number of nucleated cells in each sample was estimated from the amplification of reference gene primers within the assay. To quantify the absolute abundance of each unique TCRbeta CDR3 rearrangement, sequence reads were collapsed and filtered. Productive Simpson clonality was computed per sample as the square root of Simpson's diversity index over productive rearrangements. TCRdb obtained this table from immuneACCESS and retained in-frame rearrangements with V and J assigned. These tables miss some clones; where compared with another copy, unresolved V genes account for less than half of the shortfall, and the remainder is unexplained. Clone size and the V and J calls come from that table; the DNA yielded D and trimming. Recorded for this sample are approximately 300,000 clones; roughly 90% of them occurred a single time. About 4% of the sample belongs to the ten largest clones.

Recombination connected TRBV6-1 to TRBJ1-4, and 8 junction bases match TRBD1. This TCR came from a woman in her twenties or thirties who had been exposed to COVID-19. Sequencing was carried out using PBMCs or T cells enriched from blood (not recorded which). The CDR3 reads CASSEDRTGMGEKLFF. The nucleotide sequence is TGTGCCAGCAGTGAAGACCGGACAGGGATGGGAGAAAAACTGTTTTTT.